Listed here are 21 T cell receptor beta chains from one sample, sequenced in a study of CD8 T cells in Susac syndrome. The RNA, about 0.45 to 1 ug, was put through reverse transcription using random hexamers. Each CDR3 protein gets one entry after TCRdb re-called the immunoSEQ multiplex PCR reads with MiXCR. The sample consists of 160,000 or so distinct CDR3 sequences, just under 95% of them appearing once. Sequenced sample: CD4+ T cells from PBMCs. All receptors derive from a human donor in good health.

The chain recombines TRBV30 with TRBJ2-3, with D possibly matching TRBD1 (5 bases). Germline-derived CDR1 and CDR2 are GTSNPN and SVGIG (reference sequence). This CDR3 has 15 residues. The V end was cut by 5 bases, the J end by 1 base, with 16 bases between. This CDR3 reads CAWLPQGMGTDTQYF. The CDR3 region has the DNA TGTGCCTGGCTCCCCCAGGGTATGGGCACAGATACGCAGTATTTT.

V gene TRBV19 combines with J gene TRBJ2-7; D gene unclear. The germline V gene encodes CDR1 LNHDA and CDR2 SQIVND (reference sequence). The CDR3 length is 13 residues. V was pared by 9 bases and J by 5 bases, with 17 bases between. CDR3 in amino acids: CASHDPWYDEQYF. For the CDR3, the DNA is TGTGCCAGCCACGACCCATGGTATGACGAGCAGTACTTC.

The V call is TRBV7-2, the J call TRBJ2-3; 8 nucleotides align to TRBD2. The trim removed 5 bases at V and 1 base at J, leaving 5 bases unmatched. CDR3 length equals 15 residues. CDR1 and CDR2 (germline): SGHTA, FQGNSA. CDR3 region: CASSRAGDGTDTQYF. CDR3 coding DNA: TGTGCCAGCAGCCGAGCGGGGGATGGCACAGATACGCAGTATTTT.

This clonotype is a singleton in its sample. The V and J genes are TRBV24-1 and TRBJ2-5; D gene uncertain. Between the trimmed V and J ends, which lost 3 bases and 4 bases, there was a span of 14 bases. In germline, CDR1 is KGHDR, CDR2 SFDVKD. The CDR3 spans 15 residues. The CDR3 DNA follows: TGTGCCACCAGTGATCCTTCTGACGAAGGAGAGACCCAGTACTTC. It yields the protein CATSDPSDEGETQYF.

The chain couples TRBV29-1 to TRBJ2-3, with 8 bases lining up with TRBD2. There are 14 residues in the CDR3. Germline loops: CDR1 SQVTM, CDR2 ANQGSEA. With V trimmed by 5 bases and J by 2 bases, 6 bases remained unmatched. The CDR3 region has the DNA TGCAGCGTTCTGAGCGGGGGTTACACAGATACGCAGTATTTT. This codes for CSVLSGGYTDTQYF.

The CDR3 DNA is TGTGCCAGCAGCCGGGACAGGGCCTATGGCTACACCTTC. This translates into CASSRDRAYGYTF. The chain combines TRBV6-1 with TRBJ1-2, with 9 bases matching TRBD1. The V segment lost 6 bases and the J segment 4 bases; nucleotides outside the gene matches: 3. There are 13 residues in the CDR3. From germline, CDR1 is MNHNS and CDR2 SASEGT.

The chain is built from TRBV30 and TRBJ1-1; D not certain. Germline assignment: CDR1 GTSNPN and CDR2 SVGIG (reference sequence). V was clipped by 2 bases and J by 4 bases, with 8 bases between them. The CDR3 extends over 12 amino acids. The CDR3 protein is CAWSLDRTEAFF. DNA of the CDR3: TGTGCCTGGAGTCTGGACCGCACTGAAGCTTTCTTT.

The chain has TRBV4-2 and TRBJ1-2, with 7 positions matching TRBD1. The CDR3 sequence is 15 residues long. The germline gives CDR1 LGHNA, CDR2 YNFKEQ. Losses at the gene ends were 0 bases for V and 4 bases for J; bases not matched to a gene: 5. Here the CDR3 DNA reads TGTGCCAGCAGCCAAGATCCGGGACAGCCCTATGGCTACACCTTC. This translates into CASSQDPGQPYGYTF.

This chain links TRBV2 with TRBJ2-5, with D perhaps given as TRBD1 or TRBD2 (5 bases each). V lost 6 bases and J lost 7, with 15 bases in between. The CDR3 covers 13 residues. CDR1 and CDR2 from the germline V gene are SNHLY and FYNNEI. CDR3 nucleotides: TGTGCCAGCAGAGACCGGGGCCCCGGGACCCAGTACTTC. It codes for CASRDRGPGTQYF.

J is TRBJ2-3 and V is TRBV4-1; D may be TRBD1 (5 bases). Trimming took 3 bases from V and 3 from J, leaving 7 bases between them. CDR1 MGHRA and CDR2 YSYEKL come from the germline V gene. This CDR3 has 13 amino acids. CDR3 nucleotide sequence: TGCGCCAGCAGCCAGGGGCCGACAGATACGCAGTATTTT. Amino acids: CASSQGPTDTQYF.

This clonotype is a singleton in its sample. V and J are TRBV2 and TRBJ2-1; 10 bases map to TRBD2. CDR1 is SNHLY and CDR2 is FYNNEI in the germline V gene. With 5 bases clipped from V and 9 bases from J, the junction kept 10 bases outside the gene matches. The CDR3 is made up of 15 amino acids. CDR3 bases: TGTGCCAGCAGTCCTCTAGCGGGGGCCGTCGGTGAGCAGTTCTTC. This sequence encodes CASSPLAGAVGEQFF.

The chain couples TRBV3-1 to TRBJ2-2, with D perhaps TRBD1 (5 bases). Per the germline V gene, CDR1 is LGHDT and CDR2 is YNNKEL (reference sequence). This CDR3 spans 15 amino acids. The ends were cut back, 1 base at V and 7 bases at J, with 13 bases in the middle. The CDR3 is CASSQASGRDGELFF. The CDR3 DNA follows: TGTGCCAGCAGCCAAGCATCAGGGCGCGACGGGGAGCTGTTTTTT.

CDR3: CASSRRSGIDYGYTF. CDR3 coding DNA: TGTGCCAGCAGCCGCCGAAGCGGGATAGACTATGGCTACACCTTC. The V gene is TRBV3-1, the J gene TRBJ1-2; D unclear. The germline V gene has CDR1 LGHDT and CDR2 YNNKEL (reference sequence). The CDR3 sequence is 15 residues long. V was clipped by 4 bases and J by 3 bases, with 15 bases between them.

The V call is TRBV18, the J call TRBJ1-1; tentative D call: TRBD1 (6 bases). The length of the CDR3 is 13 residues. The ends were cut back, 0 bases at V and 7 bases at J, with 9 bases in the middle. Per germline, CDR1 KGHSH and CDR2 LQKENI. In DNA, the CDR3 is TGTGCCAGCTCACCACCTACAGGGAGTGAAGCTTTCTTT. Translated, it gives CASSPPTGSEAFF.

This chain connects TRBV4-2 to TRBJ2-2; 11 bases map to TRBD1. V lost 8 bases and J lost 0; bases outside the gene matches: 8. The CDR3 sequence is 17 residues long. Germline CDR1 is LGHNA and CDR2 is YNFKEQ. CDR3 sequence reads: CASLPGQGAANTGELFF. CDR3 nucleotide sequence: TGTGCCAGCCTCCCCGGACAGGGGGCGGCGAACACCGGGGAGCTGTTTTTT.

The chain uses TRBV13 and TRBJ1-2; a weak D match, TRBD1 (5 bases). This CDR3 is 15 amino acids long. V gave up 5 bases and J gave up 3 bases, with 16 bases separating them. Germline V gives CDR1 PRHDT, CDR2 FYEKMQ (reference sequence). CDR3 amino acids: CASSRKIQDHYGYTF. The CDR3 region has the DNA TGTGCCAGCAGCCGAAAGATACAGGACCACTATGGCTACACCTTC. The whole variable domain, filled in from reference TRBV13 and TRBJ1-2, reads AAGVIQSPRHLIKEKRETATLKCYPIPRHDTVYWYQQGPGQDPQFLISFYEKMQSDKGSIPDRFSAQQFSDYHSELNMSSLELGDSALYFCASSRKIQDHYGYTFGSGTRLTVV.

The J gene is TRBJ1-2, the V gene TRBV20-1; D is uncertain. Germline CDR1 DFQATT, CDR2 SNEGSKA (reference sequence). CDR3 length: 10 amino acids. V lost 5 bases to trimming and J lost 12 bases, with 13 bases between them. The CDR3 DNA is TGCAGTGCTTTGGCGGTCGATCACACCTTC. Amino acid sequence: CSALAVDHTF.

The rearrangement links TRBV6-6 to TRBJ1-1, with a tentative D call TRBD1 (5 bases). V was cut by 6 bases and J by 1 base, with 15 bases left in between. This CDR3 comprises 15 residues. Per germline, CDR1 MNHNY and CDR2 SVGAGI (reference sequence). CDR3: CASSRTGTGNTEAFF. The CDR3, as DNA: TGTGCCAGCAGCCGGACCGGGACGGGGAACACTGAAGCTTTCTTT.

This chain links TRBV2 with TRBJ1-1; D ambiguous. Germline V gene lookup returns CDR1 SNHLY and CDR2 FYNNEI. V was trimmed by 4 bases and J by 5 bases, leaving 11 bases between them. The CDR3 covers 13 residues. Here the CDR3 reads CASSVGVGTEAFF. The DNA of the CDR3 is TGTGCCAGCAGTGTTGGGGTAGGGACTGAAGCTTTCTTT.

The chain combines TRBV7-9 with TRBJ1-1; possible D gene TRBD1, 5 bases. The CDR3 totals 13 residues. The germline V gene has CDR1 SEHNR and CDR2 FQNEAQ (reference sequence). V shed 3 bases and J shed 8 bases, with 13 bases lying between them. Written as DNA, the CDR3 is TGTGCCAGCAGCTTTACGGGGCTGGCCGAAGCTTTCTTT. Translating it yields CASSFTGLAEAFF. Filled out from reference TRBV7-9 and TRBJ1-1, the complete variable domain reads DTGVSQNPRHKITKRGQNVTFRCDPISEHNRLYWYRQTLGQGPEFLTYFQNEAQLEKSRLLSDRFSAERPKGSFSTLEIQRTEQGDSAMYLCASSFTGLAEAFFGQGTRLTVV.

The chain is built from TRBV7-2 and TRBJ2-1; 9 nucleotides agree with TRBD2. This CDR3 is 16 amino acids long. Unmatched junction bases numbered 7, after V lost 5 bases and J lost 2 bases. CDR1 and CDR2 (germline): SGHTA, FQGNSA. The CDR3 nucleotides read TGTGCCAGCAGCCCGAGCGGGGGGAGAGCCTACAATGAGCAGTTCTTC. It specifies CASSPSGGRAYNEQFF.